This entry is about one T cell receptor beta chain. Its antigen remains unidentified. Being one base from a much bigger clone, this may be a read error. TCRbeta libraries were built with three rounds of nested PCR, modified from ARM-PCR. TCRdb passed the multiplex PCR reads through MiXCR, listing each CDR3 protein once. The data show approximately 71,000 distinct CDR3 sequences, with 50% to 60% seen just once and 20% held by the top ten. V was pared by 5 bases and J by 12 bases, with 22 bases between. CDR1 is MNHEY and CDR2 is SVGAGI in the germline V gene. The CDR3 extends over 15 amino acids. The data derive from a study of tumor and adjacent non-tumor tissue in lung cancer. Study overall: Patients were aged about 30 to 80, roughly nine men and 5 women, stage I to III. On average, productive TCRbeta reads reached about 4.4 million per sample. Whole-study findings and limits: TCR diversity was significantly greater in tumor than normal lung tissue.

RNA was extracted from bulk tissue without any cell sorting. Newly diagnosed lung cancer patients had thoracic surgery in China, August–November 2014, without prior chemotherapy. This chain links TRBV6-5 with TRBJ1-4; D remains ambiguous. This clonotype was obtained from a man aged 45-60 years with non-small cell lung cancer. Material: lung tumor tissue. CDR3 nucleotides: TGTGCCAGCAGTAAACAGCGGAGCAGTCTCGAAGAACTGTTTTTT. Encoded protein: CASSKQRSSLEELFF.